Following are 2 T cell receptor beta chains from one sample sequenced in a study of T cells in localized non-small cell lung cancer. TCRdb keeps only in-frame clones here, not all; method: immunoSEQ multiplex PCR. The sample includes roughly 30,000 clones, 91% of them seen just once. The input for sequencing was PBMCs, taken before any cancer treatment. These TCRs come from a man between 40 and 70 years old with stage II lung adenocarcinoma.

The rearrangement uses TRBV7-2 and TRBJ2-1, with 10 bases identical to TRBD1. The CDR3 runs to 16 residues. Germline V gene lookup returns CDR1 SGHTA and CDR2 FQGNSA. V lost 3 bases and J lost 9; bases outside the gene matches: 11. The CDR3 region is CASSLTGTGVVSEQFF. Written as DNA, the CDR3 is TGTGCCAGCAGCTTGACCGGGACAGGGGTTGTAAGTGAGCAGTTCTTC.

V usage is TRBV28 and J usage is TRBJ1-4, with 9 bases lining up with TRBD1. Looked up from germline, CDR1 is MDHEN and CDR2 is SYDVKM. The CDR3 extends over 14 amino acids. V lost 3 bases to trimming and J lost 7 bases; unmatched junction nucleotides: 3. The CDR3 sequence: CASSLGTGFEKLFF. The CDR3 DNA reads TGTGCCAGCAGTTTGGGGACAGGGTTTGAAAAACTGTTTTTT. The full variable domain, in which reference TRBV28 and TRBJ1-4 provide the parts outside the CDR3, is DVKVTQSSRYLVKRTGEKVFLECVQDMDHENMFWYRQDPGLGLRLIYFSYDVKMKEKGDIPEGYSVSREKKERFSLILESASTNQTSMYLCASSLGTGFEKLFFGSGTQLSVL.